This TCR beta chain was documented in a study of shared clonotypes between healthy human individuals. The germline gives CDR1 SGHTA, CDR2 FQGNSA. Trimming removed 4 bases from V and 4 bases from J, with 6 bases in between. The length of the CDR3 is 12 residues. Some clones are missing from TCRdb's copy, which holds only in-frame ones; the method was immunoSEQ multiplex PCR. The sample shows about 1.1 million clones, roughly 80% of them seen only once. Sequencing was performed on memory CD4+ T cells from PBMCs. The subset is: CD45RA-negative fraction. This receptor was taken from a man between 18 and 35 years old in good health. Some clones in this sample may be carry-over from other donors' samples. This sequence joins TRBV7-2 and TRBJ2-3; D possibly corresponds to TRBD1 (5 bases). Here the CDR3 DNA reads TGTGCCAGCAGCTGGACACCAGATACGCAGTATTTT. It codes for CASSWTPDTQYF.